This TCR beta chain was captured in a study of technical replicates of blood from several donors. This table comes from immunoSEQ multiplex PCR, and its TCRdb copy is limited to in-frame clones, with some not included. The table lists tens of thousands of clones, approximately 75% of them singletons, with roughly 4% in the top ten. The ends were cut back, 0 bases at V and 4 bases at J, with 9 bases in the middle. Looked up from germline, CDR1 is MNHEY and CDR2 is SVGAGI. The length of the CDR3 is 14 residues. This chain joins TRBV6-5 and TRBJ1-2; D is ambiguous. Specimen: PBMCs. This clonotype originated in a human donor in good health. Some clones in this sample may be carry-over from other donors' samples. The chain's CDR3 is CASSYSGGGYGYTF. The CDR3, as DNA: TGTGCCAGCAGTTACTCGGGAGGAGGCTATGGCTACACCTTC.